This TCR beta chain was retrieved from a study of vaccination and CD4 T cells after COVID-19. Specified treatment: roughly 10-day PBMC culture with coronavirus spike peptide pools or control peptides (ViraFEST assay). As regards this clonotype: The antigen is not known.

The Oncomine TCR Beta short-read assay sequenced DNA from cultured CD4+ T cells. Extraction of genomic DNA was performed on cultured CD4+ T cells. TCRdb re-called the PCR reads with MiXCR, one entry per CDR3 protein. This repertoire shows roughly 11,000 distinct CDR3 sequences, 59% found once; its top ten account for about an eighth. Study results and caveats: Reactive clone data from convalescent patients indicated a median of approximately 90% appearing only post-vaccination.

The V end lost 6 bases, the J end lost 8 bases, and 11 bases lay between the germline ends. From germline, CDR1 is MNHNS and CDR2 SASEGT. The CDR3 has 13 amino acids. The sample taken for sequencing was CD4+ T cells from blood, cultured in vitro. V usage is TRBV6-1 and J usage is TRBJ1-6; D ambiguous. This sequence was found in a human donor who had recovered from COVID-19. The CDR3 DNA follows: TGTGCCAGCAGCCCTCGGAAAGATTCACCCCTCCACTTT. As protein: CASSPRKDSPLHF.